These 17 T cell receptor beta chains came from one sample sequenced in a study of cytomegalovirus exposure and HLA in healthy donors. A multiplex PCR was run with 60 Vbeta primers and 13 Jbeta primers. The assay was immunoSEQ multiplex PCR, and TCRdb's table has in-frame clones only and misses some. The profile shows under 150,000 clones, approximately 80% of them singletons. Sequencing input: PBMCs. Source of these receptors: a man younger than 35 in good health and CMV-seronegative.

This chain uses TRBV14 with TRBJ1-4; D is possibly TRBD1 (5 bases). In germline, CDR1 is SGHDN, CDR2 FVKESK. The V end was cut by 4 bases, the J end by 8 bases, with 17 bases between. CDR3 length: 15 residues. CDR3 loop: CASSRIQDNLEKLFF. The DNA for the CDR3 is TGTGCCAGCAGCCGTATCCAGGACAACCTCGAAAAACTGTTTTTT.

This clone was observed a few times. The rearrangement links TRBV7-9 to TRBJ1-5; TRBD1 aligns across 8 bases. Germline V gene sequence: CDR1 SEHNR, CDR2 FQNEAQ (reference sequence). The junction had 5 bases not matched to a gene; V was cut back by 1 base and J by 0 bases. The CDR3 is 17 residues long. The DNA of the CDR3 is TGTGCCAGCAGCTTAGGGGGGACAGGCGCTAGCAATCAGCCCCAGCATTTT. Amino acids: CASSLGGTGASNQPQHF.

CDR3 sequence: CASSKVATQETQYF. CDR3 DNA sequence: TGCGCCAGCAGCAAGGTAGCGACACAAGAGACCCAGTACTTC. V is TRBV4-1 and J is TRBJ2-5; possibly TRBD2 for D (5 bases). The V and J ends lost 5 bases and 2 bases respectively, with 12 bases between them. This CDR3 has 14 residues. CDR1 is MGHRA, CDR2 YSYEKL, per germline.

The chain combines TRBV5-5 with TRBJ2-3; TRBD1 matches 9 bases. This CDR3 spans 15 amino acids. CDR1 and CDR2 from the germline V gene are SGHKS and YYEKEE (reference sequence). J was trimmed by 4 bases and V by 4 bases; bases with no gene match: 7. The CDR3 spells CASSQNDRGSDTQYF. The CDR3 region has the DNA TGTGCCAGCAGCCAAAATGACAGGGGGTCAGATACGCAGTATTTT.

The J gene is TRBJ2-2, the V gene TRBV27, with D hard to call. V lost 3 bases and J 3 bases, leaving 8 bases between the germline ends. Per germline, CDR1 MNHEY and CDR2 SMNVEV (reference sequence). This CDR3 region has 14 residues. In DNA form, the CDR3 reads TGTGCCAGCAGTTTTCGGAGACACACCGGGGAGCTGTTTTTT. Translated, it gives CASSFRRHTGELFF.

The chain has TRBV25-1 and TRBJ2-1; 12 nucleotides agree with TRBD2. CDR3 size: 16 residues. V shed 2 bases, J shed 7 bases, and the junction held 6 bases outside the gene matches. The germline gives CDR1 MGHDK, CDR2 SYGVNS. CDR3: CASSEPLAGGPNEQFF. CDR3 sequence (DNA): TGTGCCAGCAGTGAACCCCTAGCGGGGGGGCCTAATGAGCAGTTCTTC.

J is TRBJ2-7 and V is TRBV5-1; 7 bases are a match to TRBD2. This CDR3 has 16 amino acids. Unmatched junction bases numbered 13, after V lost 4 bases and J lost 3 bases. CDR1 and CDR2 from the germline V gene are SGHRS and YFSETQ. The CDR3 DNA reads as TGCGCCAGCAGCCTCGGGGTCGGGGGGAGCTACTACGAGCAGTACTTC. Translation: CASSLGVGGSYYEQYF.

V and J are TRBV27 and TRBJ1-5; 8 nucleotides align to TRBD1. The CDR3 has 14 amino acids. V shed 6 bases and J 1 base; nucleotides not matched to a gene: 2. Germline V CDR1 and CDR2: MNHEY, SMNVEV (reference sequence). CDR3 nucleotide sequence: TGTGCCAGCAGGAGGACAGGGAGCAATCAGCCCCAGCATTTT. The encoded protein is CASRRTGSNQPQHF.

The CDR3 loop reads CASSQDRWDGYTF. The CDR3 coding sequence is TGTGCCAGCAGTCAGGACAGGTGGGATGGCTACACCTTC. The chain is built from TRBV27 and TRBJ1-2; 7 bases are shared with TRBD1. Trimming cost V 5 bases and J 6 bases; bases outside gene matches: 6. This CDR3 has 13 amino acids. The germline CDR1 and CDR2 sequences are MNHEY and SMNVEV (reference sequence).

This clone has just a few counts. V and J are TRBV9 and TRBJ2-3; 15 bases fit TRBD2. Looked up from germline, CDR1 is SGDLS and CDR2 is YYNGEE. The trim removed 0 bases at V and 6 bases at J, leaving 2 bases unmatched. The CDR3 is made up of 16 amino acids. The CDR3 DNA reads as TGTGCCAGCAGCGTAGCCGGGACTAGCGGGGGGGATACGCAGTATTTT. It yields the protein CASSVAGTSGGDTQYF.

In nucleotides, the CDR3 is TGTGCCAGCAGTTTACTGACAGGGGGCATGAACGAGCAGTACTTC. Encoded protein: CASSLLTGGMNEQYF. The V and J genes are TRBV27 and TRBJ2-7; TRBD1 matches 10 bases. Unmatched junction bases numbered 6, after V lost 2 bases and J lost 5 bases. Germline V CDR1 and CDR2: MNHEY, SMNVEV (reference sequence). CDR3 length: 15 amino acids.

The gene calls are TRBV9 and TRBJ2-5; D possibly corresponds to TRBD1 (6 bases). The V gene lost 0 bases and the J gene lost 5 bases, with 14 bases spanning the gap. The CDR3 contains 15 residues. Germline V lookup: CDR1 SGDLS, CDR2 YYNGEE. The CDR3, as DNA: TGTGCCAGCAGCGTAGGACGGTCAGGGGACGAGACCCAGTACTTC. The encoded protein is CASSVGRSGDETQYF.

This CDR3 reads CASSSGTGMTQPQHF. For the CDR3, the DNA is TGTGCCAGCAGTTCAGGGACAGGGATGACTCAGCCCCAGCATTTT. V and J are TRBV6-5 and TRBJ1-5; TRBD1 matches 9 bases. This CDR3 region has 15 residues. Germline CDR1 and CDR2: MNHEY and SVGAGI. The J segment lost 6 bases and the V segment lost 4 bases, leaving 7 bases of the junction unmatched.

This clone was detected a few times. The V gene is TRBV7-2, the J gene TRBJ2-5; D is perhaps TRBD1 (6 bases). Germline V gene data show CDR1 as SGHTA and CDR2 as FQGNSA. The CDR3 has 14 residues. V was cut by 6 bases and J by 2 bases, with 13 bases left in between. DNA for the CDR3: TGTGCCAGCAGTTCCGACAGGACTCAAGAGACCCAGTACTTC. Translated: CASSSDRTQETQYF.

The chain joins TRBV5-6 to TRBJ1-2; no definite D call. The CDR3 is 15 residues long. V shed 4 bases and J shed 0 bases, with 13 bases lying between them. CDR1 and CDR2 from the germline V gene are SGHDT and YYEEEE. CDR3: CASSPGGISNYGYTF. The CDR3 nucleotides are TGTGCCAGCAGCCCGGGCGGGATCTCTAACTATGGCTACACCTTC.

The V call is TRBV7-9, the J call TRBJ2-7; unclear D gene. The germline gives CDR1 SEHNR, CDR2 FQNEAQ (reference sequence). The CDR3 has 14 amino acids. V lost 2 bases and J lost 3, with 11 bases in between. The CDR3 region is CASSLRGTIYEQYF. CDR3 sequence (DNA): TGTGCCAGCAGCTTAAGAGGCACCATCTACGAGCAGTACTTC.

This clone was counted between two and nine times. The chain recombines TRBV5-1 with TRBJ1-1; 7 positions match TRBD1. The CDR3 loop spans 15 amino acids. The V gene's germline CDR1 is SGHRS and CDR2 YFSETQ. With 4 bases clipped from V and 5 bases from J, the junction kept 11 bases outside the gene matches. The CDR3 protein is CASSLTTGLGTEAFF. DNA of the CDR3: TGCGCCAGCAGCCTGACGACAGGGCTGGGGACTGAAGCTTTCTTT.